The present T cell receptor (beta chain) was sequenced within a study of TIL therapy for anti-PD-1-resistant metastatic lung cancer. CDR1 is SEHNR, CDR2 FQNEAQ, per germline (reference sequence). This CDR3 contains 14 residues. Germline trimming cut 5 bases from V and 3 bases from J; bases unmatched to any gene: 6. Of note for this clone: What it binds is unknown.

This was the immunoSEQ v3 assay. Libraries were sequenced to 2 million to 2.5 million read pairs (survey) or roughly 5-6.5 million (deep). This table comes from immunoSEQ multiplex PCR, and its TCRdb copy is limited to in-frame clones, with some not included. The table has 50,000 or so clones, 65% to 80% seen once. Overall study results and limits: The cohort had more treatment-naive, never-smoker and oncogene-addicted patients than typical.

Time point specified: pre-treatment sample, taken before nivolumab and TIL therapy. The receptor's source is a woman aged 25-80 years with non-small cell lung cancer. This chain uses TRBV7-9 with TRBJ2-7; the match to TRBD1 covers 8 bases. The sample in question was blood, obtained at baseline. DNA for the CDR3: TGTGCCAGCAGCAAACCGGGACAGGTCTACGAGCAGTACTTC. As protein: CASSKPGQVYEQYF.